The 5 T cell receptor beta chains presented below share a single source sample, sequenced in a study of cytomegalovirus exposure and HLA in healthy donors. Amplification used 60 Vbeta primers and 13 Jbeta primers. The protocol was immunoSEQ multiplex PCR, while the TCRdb copy is restricted to in-frame clones and leaves out a portion. The sample includes some 200,000 clones, around 76% seen only once; the top ten take 0.6% to 0.7%. Material for sequencing was PBMCs. These receptors originate from a man between 18 and 35 years old in good health and CMV-seronegative.

This clone turned up a few times. A junction boundary mismatches the germline segment, possibly from a read error. The V and J genes are TRBV7-9 and TRBJ2-5; 11 positions agree with TRBD2. The CDR3 length is 15 residues. Germline values: CDR1 SEHNR, CDR2 FQNEAQ (reference sequence). The CDR3 region is CSSSLGLAGSETQYF. The DNA of the CDR3 is TGTTCCAGCAGCTTAGGACTAGCGGGTTCAGAGACCCAGTACTTC.

The chain has TRBV2 and TRBJ2-7; D is possibly TRBD2 (5 bases). Germline V gene lookup returns CDR1 SNHLY and CDR2 FYNNEI. V lost 7 bases and J lost 0, with 19 bases in between. CDR3 length: 16 amino acids. In DNA, the CDR3 is TGTGCCAGCATTTCCTACCGGACGGGGAGCTCCTACGAGCAGTACTTC. Residues: CASISYRTGSSYEQYF. The variable domain in full, with the rest retrieved from reference TRBV2 and TRBJ2-7, is EPEVTQTPSHQVTQMGQEVILRCVPISNHLYFYWYRQILGQKVEFLVSFYNNEISEKSEIFDDQFSVERPDGSNFTLKIRSTKLEDSAMYFCASISYRTGSSYEQYFGPGTRLTVT.

This sequence joins TRBV7-6 and TRBJ1-3; D uncertain. CDR3 length equals 13 residues. Germline loops: CDR1 SGHVS, CDR2 FNYEAQ. V was trimmed by 0 bases and J by 7 bases, leaving 7 bases between them. CDR3 amino acids: CASSLAASNTIYF. The CDR3, as DNA: TGTGCCAGCAGCTTAGCGGCCTCTAACACCATATATTTT.

In its sample, this clone was seen once. V and J are TRBV15 and TRBJ2-3; a possible D gene is TRBD1 (6 bases). V was trimmed by 3 bases and J by 4 bases, leaving 11 bases between them. From germline, CDR1 is LNHNV and CDR2 YYDKDF (reference sequence). The CDR3 consists of 14 residues. The CDR3 DNA follows: TGTGCCACCAGCAGCAGGGGAAGGCCAGATACGCAGTATTTT. This gives the protein CATSSRGRPDTQYF. Using reference TRBV15 and TRBJ2-3 for the parts outside the CDR3, the full variable domain is DAMVIQNPRYQVTQFGKPVTLSCSQTLNHNVMYWYQQKSSQAPKLLFHYYDKDFNNEADTPDNFQSRRPNTSFCFLDIRSPGLGDTAMYLCATSSRGRPDTQYFGPGTRLTVL.

The chain couples TRBV10-3 to TRBJ2-5; no clear D. The better agreement between TRBJ2-7 and the DNA end casts doubt on the J call. Germline CDR1 reads ENHRY; CDR2 reads SYGVKD. The CDR3 runs 15 residues. The CDR3 loop is CAISESAGPVLEQYF. In DNA, the CDR3 is TGTGCCATCAGTGAGTCGGCAGGTCCCGTCCTCGAGCAGTACTTC.